Listed here is a single T cell receptor (beta chain). The antigen remains undetermined. This entry is derived from a study of radiotherapy plus CTLA-4 blockade in lung cancer. Study-level information: An objective response was seen in approximately 17% of patients, and disease control in roughly 28%.

Libraries were prepared by immunoSEQ multiplex PCR; TCRdb keeps only in-frame clonotypes and omits some of them. Among about 51,000 clones listed, about 76% were seen once. Focal radiation with ipilimumab CTLA-4 blockade was given to patients with chemo-refractory metastatic non-small-cell lung cancer. The V gene's germline CDR1 is SGHNT and CDR2 YYREEE (reference sequence). The CDR3 length is 15 residues. Germline trimming cut 0 bases from V and 5 bases from J; bases unmatched to any gene: 7. Study results and limitations: Tumor-derived TCR clones expanded in blood after radiotherapy plus ipilimumab. Interferon-beta and early blood T cell clone dynamics reportedly predicted response best.

The material was peripheral blood, obtained from a patient treated with radiotherapy plus ipilimumab. The origin of this receptor is a human donor with non-small cell lung cancer whose response to radiotherapy plus ipilimumab could not be evaluated. This rearrangement joins TRBV5-4 to TRBJ2-7; 8 bases fit TRBD1. The CDR3 bases are TGTGCCAGCAGCTTGGTGGCAGGGGGCGGGAACGAGCAGTACTTC. It translates to CASSLVAGGGNEQYF.